One TCR beta chain is described in this entry. This sample was taken from a study of blood T cell repertoires in COVID-19. At the level of the study: T cells, B-cell-depleted T cells, or PBMCs provided the cDNA or gDNA that served as material.

The table came from immunoSEQ multiplex PCR; TCRdb's copy has only in-frame clones and leaves some out. The sample holds approximately 270,000 clones, around 93% seen once. Trimming removed 0 bases from V and 5 bases from J; junction bases left unmatched: 5. The CDR3 length is 17 residues. CDR1 is MNHEY, CDR2 SVGEGT, per germline. The participants were between about 18 and 100 years old and came from about two dozen US areas. Participants' reported clinical history set cohort assignment. Sequenced material: PBMCs or T cells enriched from blood (not recorded which). The TCR was taken from a human donor in a cohort exposed to, infected with or recovered from COVID-19 (not recorded which). The donor label of this sample is uncertain. This sequence joins TRBV6-2 or TRBV6-3 and TRBJ2-7; 15 nucleotides line up with TRBD2. CDR3 bases: TGTGCCAGCAGTTACTCGAGGACTAGCGGGGGGGCCGACGAGCAGTACTTC. Protein: CASSYSRTSGGADEQYF.